The 29 T cell receptor beta chains given below trace back to one sample, sequenced in a study of beta chain features in type 1 diabetes. The study's findings and limits: All four CD4+ subsets of Type 1 diabetes patients contained TCRB CDR3s that were moderately but significantly shorter.

The study reverse transcribed the entire isolated RNA, so it sequenced expressed TCRB transcripts. Profiled with immunoSEQ multiplex PCR; TCRdb holds only in-frame clones, not every one. The data contain 680,000 or so clones, roughly 13% of them singletons. The antigens these receptors bind are not known. The sequencing sample was made of naive CD4+ T cells from blood. The origin of the receptors is a young man with type 1 diabetes.

There are a few counts of this clone. The chain links TRBV19 to TRBJ2-3; TRBD1 might be the D (5 bases). V was cut by 3 bases and J by 3 bases, with 13 bases left in between. The CDR3 length is 15 residues. The germline gives CDR1 LNHDA, CDR2 SQIVND (reference sequence). The DNA of the CDR3 is TGTGCCAGTAGTATCGCGGCAGGGCGGACAGATACGCAGTATTTT. Its translation: CASSIAAGRTDTQYF.

This clone was detected a few times. V is TRBV5-1 and J is TRBJ1-1; D may be TRBD1 (6 bases). The germline V gene encodes CDR1 SGHRS and CDR2 YFSETQ. CDR3 length equals 15 residues. Trimming shortened V by 2 bases and J by 1 base, and 12 bases separated the two germline ends. The CDR3 loop is CASSLQGGGNTEAFF. For the CDR3, the DNA is TGCGCCAGCAGCTTACAGGGTGGAGGGAACACTGAAGCTTTCTTT.

This chain uses TRBV10-2 with TRBJ2-1; 8 bases fit TRBD2. Germline CDR1 is WSHSY and CDR2 is SAAADI. J gave up 0 bases and V 5 bases, and 6 bases lay outside the gene matches. CDR3 length: 16 amino acids. The CDR3 sequence: CASSILAGSSYNEQFF. The CDR3 region has the DNA TGCGCCAGCAGTATTCTAGCGGGCAGCTCCTACAATGAGCAGTTCTTC.

This chain joins TRBV7-2 and TRBJ1-1; D is uncertain. V lost 1 base and J 1 base, leaving 7 bases between the germline ends. The germline CDR1 and CDR2 sequences are SGHTA and FQGNSA. The CDR3 spans 14 residues. DNA for the CDR3: TGTGCCAGCAGCTTAGAGCGGGGGAACACTGAAGCTTTCTTT. Protein: CASSLERGNTEAFF.

This clone was seen a handful of times. The chain has TRBV2 and TRBJ1-2; D is unclear. Trimming cost V 10 bases and J 4 bases, with 16 bases left between them. The CDR3 is 13 amino acids. Germline CDR1 reads SNHLY; CDR2 reads FYNNEI. CDR3 DNA sequence: TGTGCCATAGAAAGGAGCCCCGGCTATGGCTACACCTTC. This translates into CAIERSPGYGYTF.

This sequence joins TRBV5-8 and TRBJ2-2; D unclear. This CDR3 contains 14 residues. Per the germline V gene, CDR1 is SGHTS and CDR2 is YDEGEE. V shed 4 bases and J shed 4 bases, with 11 bases lying between them. CDR3 nucleotides: TGTGCCAGCAGCGCCCCGCATGGCACCGGGGAGCTGTTTTTT. Translation gives CASSAPHGTGELFF.

This clone was counted only a few times. V usage is TRBV6-5 and J usage is TRBJ1-1; 7 bases map to TRBD1. CDR3 size: 14 residues. Trimming removed 4 bases from V and 0 bases from J; junction bases left unmatched: 2. Germline CDR1 reads MNHEY; CDR2 reads SVGAGI. CDR3 bases: TGTGCCAGCAGTTCGGGACAGTTGAACACTGAAGCTTTCTTT. It translates to CASSSGQLNTEAFF.

There are a few counts of this clone. The chain employs TRBV20-1 and TRBJ2-3; D not resolved. Trimming removed 5 bases at V and 7 bases at J, with 4 bases between. This CDR3 has 9 amino acids. Germline V gives CDR1 DFQATT, CDR2 SNEGSKA (reference sequence). CDR3 amino acids: CSAPHTQYF. CDR3 bases: TGCAGTGCTCCTCATACGCAGTATTTT.

The chain recombines TRBV4-1 with TRBJ2-3; D not resolved. CDR1 and CDR2 from the germline V gene are MGHRA and YSYEKL. The CDR3 has 14 amino acids. V was cut by 2 bases and J by 2 bases, with 8 bases left in between. CDR3 coding DNA: TGCGCCAGCAGCCAACTGTCTCACACAGATACGCAGTATTTT. Amino acid sequence: CASSQLSHTDTQYF.

This clone has a handful of counts. The genes are TRBV9 and TRBJ2-2, with unresolved D. Trimming stripped 0 bases from V and 4 bases from J, with 7 bases between. The CDR3 sequence is 14 residues long. The germline CDR1 and CDR2 sequences are SGDLS and YYNGEE. The CDR3 is CASSVATGTGELFF. The CDR3 region has the DNA TGTGCCAGCAGCGTAGCTACGGGCACCGGGGAGCTGTTTTTT.

The chain has TRBV7-6 and TRBJ1-1; 8 positions match TRBD1. The V gene end was trimmed by 5 bases and the J gene end by 12 bases; junction bases not matched to a gene: 14. Germline loops: CDR1 SGHVS, CDR2 FNYEAQ. The CDR3 covers 14 residues. CDR3 DNA sequence: TGTGCCAGCAGCGCAACGTTGACAGGGGCGGGCCCTTTCTTT. Translating gives CASSATLTGAGPFF.

The J gene is TRBJ1-1, the V gene TRBV28, with 8 bases aligning to TRBD1. Germline V gene lookup returns CDR1 MDHEN and CDR2 SYDVKM. The CDR3 length is 15 residues. Trimming cost V 6 bases and J 4 bases; bases outside gene matches: 10. The CDR3 coding sequence is TGTGCCAGCAGCTCCGTCGGACAGGGCCCCACTGAAGCTTTCTTT. Amino acids: CASSSVGQGPTEAFF.

This clone appeared a few times. The rearrangement joins TRBV15 to TRBJ2-3; a possible D gene is TRBD2 (5 bases). The germline V and J ends were trimmed by 2 bases and 3 bases, with 9 bases remaining between them. Germline CDR1 and CDR2: LNHNV and YYDKDF (reference sequence). The CDR3 has 14 residues. The CDR3 protein is CATSRSLATDTQYF. Here the CDR3 DNA reads TGTGCCACCAGCAGAAGTCTAGCAACAGATACGCAGTATTTT.

This clone was recorded a few times. The V call is TRBV29-1, the J call TRBJ2-5; D possibly corresponds to TRBD1 (7 bases). Deletions cut 0 bases from V and 5 bases from J, with 19 bases between. Germline V gene sequence: CDR1 SQVTM, CDR2 ANQGSEA. The CDR3 covers 16 residues. Written as DNA, the CDR3 is TGCAGCGTTGAAGATCAGGAGGGGGCGCAGTGGGAGACCCAGTACTTC. The encoded protein is CSVEDQEGAQWETQYF.

There are a few counts of this clone. V gene TRBV2 combines with J gene TRBJ2-5; TRBD1 aligns across 7 bases. The J segment lost 3 bases and the V segment lost 4 bases, leaving 5 bases of the junction unmatched. CDR1 is SNHLY, CDR2 FYNNEI, per germline. The CDR3 runs to 14 residues. CDR3 sequence: CASSGQTGEETQYF. Here the CDR3 DNA reads TGTGCCAGCAGTGGTCAAACAGGGGAAGAGACCCAGTACTTC.

This clone has only a few counts. The rearrangement links TRBV6-1 to TRBJ1-1; D unclear. Germline CDR1 reads MNHNS; CDR2 reads SASEGT. Between the trimmed V and J ends, which lost 4 bases and 2 bases, there was a span of 8 bases. CDR3 size: 13 residues. The CDR3 DNA follows: TGTGCCAGCAGTGGGGAGCGAAACACTGAAGCTTTCTTT. Translated: CASSGERNTEAFF.

This clone has only a few counts. The V gene is TRBV2, the J gene TRBJ2-1, with D maybe TRBD1 (6 bases). The V end lost 7 bases, the J end lost 8 bases, and 21 bases lay between the germline ends. Germline V gives CDR1 SNHLY, CDR2 FYNNEI. CDR3 length: 15 amino acids. CDR3 nucleotide sequence: TGTGCCAGCACCGACAATACACAGGGAGACTATGAGCAGTTCTTC. This gives the protein CASTDNTQGDYEQFF.

This clone was seen more than once but under ten times. The rearrangement uses TRBV7-2 and TRBJ1-2; D is unclear. CDR1 is SGHTA, CDR2 FQGNSA, per germline. V was shortened by 1 base and J by 4 bases, with 10 bases between the two germline ends. This CDR3 region has 14 residues. The CDR3 is CASSLEAQSYGYTF. DNA of the CDR3: TGTGCCAGCAGCTTAGAGGCGCAGAGCTATGGCTACACCTTC.

This clone was counted between two and nine times. This chain uses TRBV29-1 with TRBJ2-5; unclear D gene. V was shortened by 4 bases and J by 1 base, with 7 bases between the two germline ends. Germline V lookup: CDR1 SQVTM, CDR2 ANQGSEA. The CDR3 is made up of 12 amino acids. The DNA of the CDR3 is TGCAGCGTTGTGTGGGTCCAAGAGACCCAGTACTTC. This gives the protein CSVVWVQETQYF.

The chain joins TRBV5-4 to TRBJ2-1, with TRBD1 as a possible D gene (6 bases). Germline CDR1 is SGHNT and CDR2 is YYREEE (reference sequence). Between the trimmed V and J ends, which lost 4 bases and 6 bases, there was a span of 14 bases. The CDR3 length is 14 residues. The CDR3 loop is CASSPLQGSNEQFF. The CDR3 nucleotides read TGTGCCAGCAGCCCCTTACAGGGATCCAATGAGCAGTTCTTC.

A remark on this clone: At the DNA level, this CDR3 is encoded by other sequences in the same sample as well. V and J are TRBV9 and TRBJ1-2; 7 bases agree with TRBD1. J gave up 2 bases and V 3 bases, and 1 base lay outside the gene matches. The CDR3 loop spans 13 amino acids. Germline lookup yields CDR1 SGDLS and CDR2 YYNGEE. The CDR3 spells CASSGQGNYGYTF. In DNA, the CDR3 is TGTGCCAGCAGCGGACAGGGAAACTATGGCTACACCTTC.

This clone occurred a few times. This chain links TRBV6-5 with TRBJ1-2, with D unresolved. Germline V gene sequence: CDR1 MNHEY, CDR2 SVGAGI. The CDR3 totals 13 residues. Trimming left V 8 bases short and J 2 bases short, with 12 bases between. CDR3 DNA sequence: TGTGCCAGCCAGAGGACCCTGAACTATGGCTACACCTTC. Residues: CASQRTLNYGYTF.

This clone was recorded a few times. The CDR3 coding sequence is TGTGCCAGCACCCACCGGGCAGGGGGCATCTACGAGCAGTACTTC. It translates to CASTHRAGGIYEQYF. J is TRBJ2-7 and V is TRBV6-5; TRBD1 matches 8 bases. Germline CDR1 MNHEY, CDR2 SVGAGI. The trim removed 7 bases at V and 3 bases at J, leaving 11 bases unmatched. The CDR3 is 15 residues long.

This chain connects TRBV28 to TRBJ2-7; 8 nucleotides match TRBD1. The germline CDR1 and CDR2 sequences are MDHEN and SYDVKM. Trimming at V came to 7 bases and at J to 5 bases, leaving 7 bases not matched to a gene. The CDR3 is made up of 13 amino acids. The CDR3 DNA sequence: TGTGCCAGCACCTCGGACAGGGACAACGAGCAGTACTTC. As protein: CASTSDRDNEQYF.

This clone is a singleton in its sample. The chain joins TRBV6-4 to TRBJ1-1; D uncertain. Trimming pared 6 bases from V and 2 bases from J, leaving 10 bases between. Per the germline V gene, CDR1 is MRHNA and CDR2 is SNTAGT. The CDR3 spans 13 residues. The CDR3 nucleotides read TGTGCCAGCAGCCTCCAAGAAAACACTGAAGCTTTCTTT. It is translated as CASSLQENTEAFF.

The chain combines TRBV7-2 with TRBJ1-4; D is undetermined. CDR1 and CDR2 from the germline V gene are SGHTA and FQGNSA. Trimming left V 1 base short and J 0 bases short, with 9 bases between. The CDR3 consists of 16 residues. The CDR3 protein is CASSLGVVATNEKLFF. CDR3 DNA: TGTGCCAGCAGCTTAGGTGTTGTTGCAACTAATGAAAAACTGTTTTTT. The full variable domain, rest sourced from reference TRBV7-2 and TRBJ1-4, is GAGVSQSPSNKVTEKGKDVELRCDPISGHTALYWYRQSLGQGLEFLIYFQGNSAPDKSGLPSDRFSAERTGGSVSTLTIQRTQQEDSAVYLCASSLGVVATNEKLFFGSGTQLSVL.

This clone was seen only a few times. The chain is built from TRBV10-3 and TRBJ2-1; D is perhaps TRBD1 or TRBD2 (5 bases each). CDR3 length: 12 residues. The germline CDR1 and CDR2 sequences are ENHRY and SYGVKD. Between the trimmed V and J ends, which lost 1 base and 9 bases, there was a span of 7 bases. For the CDR3, the DNA is TGTGCCATCAGTGAGTTGGGGACTGAGCAGTTCTTC. It specifies CAISELGTEQFF.

V gene TRBV27 combines with J gene TRBJ2-3, with 14 bases identical to TRBD2. This CDR3 is 17 amino acids long. CDR1 and CDR2 from the germline V gene are MNHEY and SMNVEV (reference sequence). The junction had 12 bases not matched to a gene; V was cut back by 5 bases and J by 8 bases. The CDR3 DNA sequence: TGTGCCAGCAGTCGACTAGCGGGGGGGCGGGTGGAAAGTACGCAGTATTTT. Its protein is CASSRLAGGRVESTQYF.

The gene calls are TRBV27 and TRBJ1-5; D might be TRBD1 (6 bases). The germline V and J ends were trimmed by 3 bases and 3 bases, with 12 bases remaining between them. The CDR3 runs 15 residues. Germline V gene sequence: CDR1 MNHEY, CDR2 SMNVEV (reference sequence). CDR3 nucleotides: TGTGCCAGCAGTTTGCGCAGGGGCGTCAATCAGCCCCAGCATTTT. It encodes CASSLRRGVNQPQHF.